One sample yielded the 29 T cell receptor beta chains listed below, sequenced in a study of control samples from healthy donors and cancer patients. TCRdb keeps only in-frame clones here, not all; method: immunoSEQ multiplex PCR. The table records about 55,000 clones, roughly 88% of them present only once. The specimen sequenced was blood. These receptors were obtained from a man aged 50-59 years in good health.

The chain uses TRBV11-3 and TRBJ2-5; 8 nucleotides match TRBD2. This CDR3 is built from 15 residues. Trimming cost V 3 bases and J 2 bases; bases outside gene matches: 5. Germline V CDR1 and CDR2: SGHNT, YENEEA. The CDR3 bases are TGTGCCAGCAGCTTCGCGGGAGGTACACAAGAGACCCAGTACTTC. Translating gives CASSFAGGTQETQYF.

The rearrangement uses TRBV18 and TRBJ1-4, with 8 bases matching TRBD1. With 3 bases clipped from V and 0 bases from J, the junction kept 6 bases outside the gene matches. CDR1 KGHSH and CDR2 LQKENI come from the germline V gene. This CDR3 is built from 17 residues. The CDR3 coding sequence is TGTGCCAGCTCACCGAGGGACAGGATCCCAACTAATGAAAAACTGTTTTTT. It translates to CASSPRDRIPTNEKLFF.

This chain connects TRBV28 to TRBJ2-1, with 14 nucleotides matching TRBD2. The CDR3 runs 15 residues. Per germline, CDR1 MDHEN and CDR2 SYDVKM. With 5 bases clipped from V and 9 bases from J, the junction kept 6 bases outside the gene matches. The CDR3 coding sequence is TGTGCCAGCAGTCCGACTAGCGGGAGGGCCGGTGAGCAGTTCTTC. Protein product: CASSPTSGRAGEQFF.

The V call is TRBV18, the J call TRBJ2-1, with 13 bases aligning to TRBD2. The CDR3 length is 14 residues. The germline V gene has CDR1 KGHSH and CDR2 LQKENI. V shed 5 bases and J 8 bases; nucleotides not matched to a gene: 3. The CDR3: CASSWTSGRDEQFF. CDR3 DNA: TGTGCCAGCTCATGGACTAGCGGGAGAGATGAGCAGTTCTTC.

J is TRBJ1-2 and V is TRBV9; TRBD1 agrees at 7 bases. Looked up from germline, CDR1 is SGDLS and CDR2 is YYNGEE. The CDR3 extends over 15 amino acids. V lost 0 bases, J lost 6 bases, and 8 bases stayed unmatched. The chain's CDR3 is CASSVEDRSFDGYTF. The CDR3 nucleotides are TGTGCCAGCAGCGTAGAGGACAGGAGTTTTGATGGCTACACCTTC.

The CDR3, as DNA: TGTGCCAGCAGCTTAAACCCGGCGGATACGCAGTATTTT. It encodes CASSLNPADTQYF. The chain links TRBV7-3 to TRBJ2-3; the D is unclear. The ends were cut back, 1 base at V and 6 bases at J, with 8 bases in the middle. Looked up from germline, CDR1 is SGHTA and CDR2 is FQGTGA. The CDR3 is 13 residues long.

The table lists this clone with a count of one. This rearrangement joins TRBV28 to TRBJ2-7; the D gene could be TRBD1 or TRBD2 (5 bases each). V was pared by 2 bases and J by 2 bases, with 31 bases between. The CDR3 consists of 21 residues. CDR1 MDHEN and CDR2 SYDVKM come from the germline V gene. The CDR3 DNA reads as TGTGCCAGCAGTTTAGGGGATCTCGGGACGGTCACTAGTTTGGCCCCCTACGAGCAGTACTTC. Protein product: CASSLGDLGTVTSLAPYEQYF.

Concerning this clone itself: The junction differs from germline at one of its ends, possibly a read error. The V call is TRBV3-1 (or the pseudogene TRBV3-2), the J call TRBJ2-7; D is uncertain. The CDR3 covers 12 residues. Germline CDR1 reads LGHDT; CDR2 reads YNNKEL (reference sequence). The DNA for the CDR3 is TGTACCAGCAGCTTCCCCTGGTCCGAGCAGTACTTC. Its protein product is CTSSFPWSEQYF.

This rearrangement joins TRBV7-8 to TRBJ2-2; TRBD1 might be the D (5 bases). V lost 1 base and J lost 3, with 12 bases in between. The CDR3 has 16 amino acids. CDR1 and CDR2 (germline): SGHVS, FQNEAQ. The CDR3 protein is CASSLETGAYTGELFF. CDR3 bases: TGTGCCAGCAGCTTAGAAACAGGCGCGTACACCGGGGAGCTGTTTTTT.

The genes are TRBV18 and TRBJ2-1; 8 bases agree with TRBD2. V dropped 6 bases and J dropped 5; count of bases not matched to a gene: 9. CDR3 size: 15 residues. Germline CDR1 is KGHSH and CDR2 is LQKENI. The CDR3 is CASSPGAGGHNEQFF. The DNA of the CDR3 is TGTGCCAGCTCCCCGGGGGCGGGAGGTCACAATGAGCAGTTCTTC.

This clone was picked up a small number of times. The chain links TRBV10-1 to TRBJ1-6; 8 bases agree with TRBD1. The trim removed 9 bases at V and 0 bases at J, leaving 13 bases unmatched. This CDR3 contains 18 residues. Germline V gene sequence: CDR1 WNHNN, CDR2 SYGVQD (reference sequence). The CDR3 nucleotides read TGCGCCAGGCCCGACAGGGGCCAAAGGAGCTCCTATAATTCACCCCTCCACTTT. Translated, it gives CARPDRGQRSSYNSPLHF.

The chain joins TRBV29-1 to TRBJ1-4, with 7 bases aligning to TRBD1. The CDR3 runs to 13 residues. Trimming cost V 2 bases and J 8 bases; bases outside gene matches: 5. The germline gives CDR1 SQVTM, CDR2 ANQGSEA. CDR3 DNA: TGCAGCGTTGAACAGGGGGAGGGCGAAAAACTGTTTTTT. Amino acid sequence: CSVEQGEGEKLFF.

The gene calls are TRBV19 and TRBJ1-5; 8 nucleotides line up with TRBD1. This CDR3 region has 15 residues. V dropped 7 bases and J dropped 7; count of bases not matched to a gene: 12. Looked up from germline, CDR1 is LNHDA and CDR2 is SQIVND (reference sequence). CDR3 DNA sequence: TGTGCCAGTATCGGCACTGGACAGGGTATCCAGCCCCAGCATTTT. Translation: CASIGTGQGIQPQHF.

This clone came up once. The rearrangement uses TRBV7-9 and TRBJ2-7; possible D gene TRBD1, 5 bases. Germline V gene sequence: CDR1 SEHNR, CDR2 FQNEAQ (reference sequence). CDR3 length: 13 amino acids. V was shortened by 6 bases and J by 5 bases, with 14 bases between the two germline ends. DNA for the CDR3: TGTGCCAGCAGTCCAGGGTGGGCGGACGAGCAGTACTTC. It translates to CASSPGWADEQYF.

This clone was counted a single time. The chain recombines TRBV6-6 with TRBJ2-7; 11 positions agree with TRBD2. V was pared by 7 bases and J by 7 bases, with 18 bases of the junction left unmatched. This CDR3 is built from 17 residues. In germline, CDR1 is MNHNY, CDR2 SVGAGI (reference sequence). CDR3 bases: TGTGCCAGCAATCGCGAACTAGCGGGAGCCTCGGTCGGGGAGCAGTACTTC. Translation: CASNRELAGASVGEQYF.

V and J are TRBV19 and TRBJ1-1; TRBD1 might be the D (6 bases). V was shortened by 1 base and J by 0 bases, with 12 bases between the two germline ends. The length of the CDR3 is 16 residues. Germline V gives CDR1 LNHDA, CDR2 SQIVND (reference sequence). CDR3 bases: TGTGCCAGTAGTATAGGGGGGCTGGTCATGAACACTGAAGCTTTCTTT. This codes for CASSIGGLVMNTEAFF. The whole variable domain, filled in from reference TRBV19 and TRBJ1-1, reads DGGITQSPKYLFRKEGQNVTLSCEQNLNHDAMYWYRQDPGQGLRLIYYSQIVNDFQKGDIAEGYSVSREKKESFPLTVTSAQKNPTAFYLCASSIGGLVMNTEAFFGQGTRLTVV.

The chain carries TRBV11-2 and TRBJ1-2, with D uncertain. V was cut by 0 bases and J by 4 bases, with 9 bases left in between. The CDR3 runs to 14 residues. From germline, CDR1 is SGHAT and CDR2 FQNNGV. The CDR3 coding sequence is TGTGCCAGCAGCTTAGATTTCACAGCCTATGGCTACACCTTC. This codes for CASSLDFTAYGYTF.

This chain links TRBV21-1 with TRBJ2-7; no check of the table's D call, TRBD1, against the DNA was made. TRBV21-1 is a pseudogene. The CDR3 runs to 12 residues. The CDR3 spells CATWDTFYEQYF. CDR3 coding DNA: TGTGCCACCTGGGACACCTTCTACGAGCAGTACTTC.

The genes are TRBV5-1 and TRBJ1-4, with 7 nucleotides matching TRBD1. J lost 5 bases, V lost 5 bases, and 3 bases had no gene match. The CDR3 is 13 residues long. Germline V gives CDR1 SGHRS, CDR2 YFSETQ. Here the CDR3 DNA reads TGCGCCAGCAGAGACAGGGCAAATGAAAAACTGTTTTTT. This encodes CASRDRANEKLFF.

The chain combines TRBV18 with TRBJ2-5; D might be TRBD2 (5 bases). The CDR3 loop spans 14 amino acids. Germline CDR1 and CDR2: KGHSH and LQKENI. The ends were cut back, 3 bases at V and 5 bases at J, with 13 bases in the middle. As DNA, the CDR3 is TGTGCCAGCTCACCGACCGGGGTAGGCGAGACCCAGTACTTC. This codes for CASSPTGVGETQYF.

This chain connects TRBV16 to TRBJ1-2; D unclear. Germline values: CDR1 KGHSY, CDR2 FQNENV. The CDR3 extends over 16 amino acids. Trimming cost V 2 bases and J 4 bases, with 17 bases left between them. The CDR3 protein is CASSQTDLRKGYGYTF. The CDR3 DNA sequence: TGTGCCAGCAGCCAAACGGACCTTCGGAAGGGCTATGGCTACACCTTC.

This clone was picked up one time. The chain links TRBV10-2 to TRBJ1-4; 8 bases map to TRBD1. V shed 2 bases and J 3 bases; nucleotides not matched to a gene: 2. CDR3 size: 15 residues. Germline lookup yields CDR1 WSHSY and CDR2 SAAADI. The DNA of the CDR3 is TGCGCCAGCAGTGAGGTACAGGGGGCTAATGAAAAACTGTTTTTT. This gives the protein CASSEVQGANEKLFF.

The rearrangement links TRBV12-3 or TRBV12-4 to TRBJ1-2, with 7 bases matching TRBD1. The trim removed 1 base at V and 4 bases at J, leaving 0 bases unmatched. The CDR3 totals 13 residues. CDR3 in amino acids: CASSLGTGYGYTF. CDR3 nucleotides: TGTGCCAGCAGTTTAGGGACAGGCTATGGCTACACCTTC.

V is TRBV19 and J is TRBJ1-2, with D unresolved. Germline V gene data show CDR1 as LNHDA and CDR2 as SQIVND (reference sequence). The ends were cut back, 5 bases at V and 2 bases at J, with 12 bases in the middle. This CDR3 has 14 residues. CDR3 protein: CASSVSVPNYGYTF. CDR3 in DNA: TGTGCCAGTAGTGTGTCAGTTCCCAACTATGGCTACACCTTC.

The V and J genes are TRBV13 and TRBJ2-2; D remains ambiguous. The CDR3 is made up of 16 amino acids. V lost 1 base and J 6 bases, leaving 15 bases between the germline ends. In germline, CDR1 is PRHDT, CDR2 FYEKMQ (reference sequence). CDR3: CASSLELYPVAGELFF. Here the CDR3 DNA reads TGTGCCAGCAGCTTAGAATTGTACCCCGTGGCCGGGGAGCTGTTTTTT. The variable domain in full, with the rest retrieved from reference TRBV13 and TRBJ2-2, is AAGVIQSPRHLIKEKRETATLKCYPIPRHDTVYWYQQGPGQDPQFLISFYEKMQSDKGSIPDRFSAQQFSDYHSELNMSSLELGDSALYFCASSLELYPVAGELFFGEGSRLTVL.

This clone was seen just once. The rearrangement links TRBV12-3 or TRBV12-4 to TRBJ2-7; no clear D gene. V lost 3 bases, J lost 2 bases, and 8 bases lay in between. CDR3 length: 13 residues. CDR3 loop: CASSFLGPYEQYF. CDR3 DNA: TGTGCCAGCAGTTTTTTGGGTCCCTACGAGCAGTACTTC.

This clone has only a few counts. The rearrangement uses TRBV4-3 and TRBJ1-1; 8 positions agree with TRBD1. Looked up from germline, CDR1 is LGHNA and CDR2 is YSLEER. V was pared by 0 bases and J by 5 bases, with 5 bases of the junction left unmatched. This CDR3 spans 15 amino acids. CDR3 nucleotide sequence: TGCGCCAGCAGCCAAGACCCCACAGGGGGGACTGAAGCTTTCTTT. Its translation is CASSQDPTGGTEAFF.

This rearrangement joins TRBV5-6 to TRBJ2-7, with D perhaps matching TRBD1 or TRBD2 (5 bases each). Germline CDR1 and CDR2: SGHDT and YYEEEE. V lost 0 bases to trimming and J lost 4 bases, with 14 bases between them. The CDR3 is 15 amino acids. CDR3 amino acids: CASSLEKGWGYEQYF. The CDR3 DNA reads TGTGCCAGCAGCTTGGAAAAGGGGTGGGGGTACGAGCAGTACTTC.

This rearrangement joins TRBV21-1 to TRBJ2-3; the table's D call of TRBD1 was not tested on the DNA. TRBV21-1 is described as a pseudogene. The CDR3 has 22 residues. In nucleotides, the CDR3 is TGTGCCGGTCGCGGGCTAGCGAGCAATCCTATCCCCAGGGGGAAGCATTCGCATACGCAGTATTTT. Its translation is CAGRGLASNPIPRGKHSHTQYF.